This T cell receptor (beta chain) was recovered during a study of PD-1 blockade in classical Hodgkin lymphoma. About the study: Treatment was intravenous nivolumab, 3 mg/kg every 2 weeks, until progression. Findings of the study overall: Baseline TCR diversity was reportedly lower in newly diagnosed patients than healthy donors. Patients with an early start, nivolumab under 1 year after ASCT, were excluded.

CDR1 and CDR2 from the germline V gene are SGHVS and FNYEAQ. Trimming pared 1 base from V and 1 base from J, leaving 11 bases between. CDR3 length: 15 amino acids. The method was immunoSEQ multiplex PCR; TCRdb's version includes in-frame clones alone and lacks a portion of them. Of over 70,000 clones in the sample, about 89% were seen once. The patients all showed relapse after autologous stem cell transplantation, while their brentuximab vedotin exposure varied. Best response was recorded as complete response, partial response or progressive disease. Remarks on this clone: What it binds is not known.

This material consisted of peripheral blood mononuclear cells (PBMCs), taken at baseline. The chain couples TRBV7-6 to TRBJ2-7, with D possibly matching TRBD1 (5 bases). The origin of this receptor is a human donor with classical Hodgkin lymphoma. The CDR3 bases are TGTGCCAGCAGCTTAGAGCCGCAGGGTTCCTACGAGCAGTACTTC. Its translation is CASSLEPQGSYEQYF.